Listed here is a single TCR beta chain. What it binds is unknown. These data belong to a study of PD-1 blockade in classical Hodgkin lymphoma. On the study more broadly: Patients were given intravenous nivolumab, 3 mg/kg, every 2 weeks.

CDR1 is SGHNT and CDR2 is YYREEE in the germline V gene (reference sequence). The V gene end was trimmed by 0 bases and the J gene end by 5 bases; junction bases not matched to a gene: 2. The CDR3 runs 13 residues. Time point described: cycle 4 day 1 (C4D1), after 6 weeks of nivolumab. Every single patient, without exception, relapsed after autologous stem cell transplantation, and brentuximab vedotin exposure varied. The study isolated CD8+ T cells from thawed PBMCs by magnetic negative selection. Assay: immunoSEQ multiplex PCR; the TCRdb copy retains only in-frame clones and omits some. This sample carries some 10,000 clones, around 68% of them seen once, and the ten largest clones take roughly 10%. Study-level results: The repertoire differences lack a defined cause, possibly disease activity or prior therapy. Complete responders started with a diversity level that resembled newly diagnosed patients at baseline.

This TCR was sampled from a human donor with classical Hodgkin lymphoma. The sample consisted of CD8+ T cells from blood, taken before the fourth cycle of nivolumab. The chain links TRBV5-4 to TRBJ2-7, with TRBD1 matching over 7 bases. CDR3 bases: TGTGCCAGCAGCTTGGGACAGGGCAACGAGCAGTACTTC. As protein: CASSLGQGNEQYF. Full variable domain (remainder filled in from reference TRBV5-4 and TRBJ2-7): ETGVTQSPTHLIKTRGQQVTLRCSSQSGHNTVSWYQQALGQGPQFIFQYYREEENGRGNFPPRFSGLQFPNYSSELNVNALELDDSALYLCASSLGQGNEQYFGPGTRLTVT.